These 32 T cell receptor beta chains came from one sample sequenced in a study of identical twins. TCRdb reanalysed the 5' RACE reads using MiXCR and keeps one entry per CDR3 protein. The table shows about 520,000 distinct CDR3 sequences, with about 20% occurring only once. These data were also filed under a second study, of T cells expressing NK-cell markers.

Sequences were obtained from CD4+ T cells sorted from blood. These receptor sequences come from a woman between 18 and 30 years old in good health.

The V gene is TRBV20-1, the J gene TRBJ2-1; weak D call: TRBD2 (6 bases). The CDR3 runs 13 residues. Trimming left V 0 bases short and J 6 bases short, with 9 bases between. CDR1 and CDR2 from the germline V gene are DFQATT and SNEGSKA (reference sequence). The CDR3 bases are TGCAGTGCTAGAGATTGGCGGGGCAATGAGCAGTTCTTC. Translation gives CSARDWRGNEQFF.

This clonotype came up many times. CDR3 coding DNA: TGCAGCGTGACCGGGACAGGGATCTACGAGCAGTACTTC. Its translation: CSVTGTGIYEQYF. The chain has TRBV29-1 and TRBJ2-7; 9 nucleotides line up with TRBD1. Germline V CDR1 and CDR2: SQVTM, ANQGSEA. The ends lost 6 bases at V and 3 bases at J; junction bases unmatched: 6. CDR3 size: 13 residues.

This clonotype was counted many times. The DNA for the CDR3 is TGTGCCAGCAGTGAATTGCGGACTAGCGTAAACAATGAGCAGTTCTTC. Translated, it gives CASSELRTSVNNEQFF. The V gene is TRBV25-1, the J gene TRBJ2-1; 9 nucleotides match TRBD2. Per germline, CDR1 MGHDK and CDR2 SYGVNS. The trim removed 1 base at V and 5 bases at J, leaving 6 bases unmatched. CDR3 length equals 16 residues.

This clonotype was observed at least ten times. J is TRBJ2-1 and V is TRBV20-1; D not resolved. The CDR3 length is 14 residues. Trimming took off 0 bases at V and 5 bases at J, with 11 bases between the two ends. CDR1 DFQATT and CDR2 SNEGSKA come from the germline V gene (reference sequence). The chain's CDR3 is CSARDFGYHNEQFF. The DNA for the CDR3 is TGCAGTGCTAGAGATTTCGGCTACCACAATGAGCAGTTCTTC.

This clonotype was observed a handful of times. V and J are TRBV3-1 and TRBJ2-5; 7 bases are shared with TRBD1. The CDR3 contains 14 residues. The junction had 5 bases not matched to a gene; V was cut back by 2 bases and J by 5 bases. Germline V gene lookup returns CDR1 LGHDT and CDR2 YNNKEL (reference sequence). The CDR3 reads CASSQKGTAETQYF. The CDR3 DNA reads as TGTGCCAGCAGCCAAAAAGGGACAGCGGAGACCCAGTACTTC.

This chain links TRBV9 with TRBJ1-2, with TRBD1 matching over 7 bases. The CDR3 consists of 13 residues. With 6 bases clipped from V and 8 bases from J, the junction kept 10 bases outside the gene matches. Germline assignment: CDR1 SGDLS and CDR2 YYNGEE. CDR3 region: CASTGRGPGGYTF. CDR3 coding DNA: TGTGCCAGCACCGGAAGGGGGCCGGGGGGCTACACCTTC.

The rearrangement joins TRBV6-5 to TRBJ1-6; no firm D call. The CDR3 runs 14 residues. Trimming took off 2 bases at V and 10 bases at J, with 12 bases between the two ends. Germline V CDR1 and CDR2: MNHEY, SVGAGI. In DNA form, the CDR3 reads TGTGCCAGCAGTTACGCGAAGGTTAGGTCACCCCTCCACTTT. Protein sequence: CASSYAKVRSPLHF.

The chain combines TRBV10-3 with TRBJ2-3; D is unclear. The length of the CDR3 is 12 residues. Germline CDR1 ENHRY, CDR2 SYGVKD. The V and J ends lost 2 bases and 5 bases respectively, with 5 bases between them. Written as DNA, the CDR3 is TGTGCCATCAGTGAGGGGGAAGATACGCAGTATTTT. Amino acids: CAISEGEDTQYF.

V usage is TRBV12-3 or TRBV12-4 and J usage is TRBJ2-7, with D perhaps matching TRBD2 (6 bases). With 6 bases removed from V and 4 bases from J, the gap between germline ends came to 19 bases. This CDR3 has 15 amino acids. The DNA for the CDR3 is TGTGCCAGCAGGCGTAGGGGAGGTGGAGGGTACGAGCAGTACTTC. This codes for CASRRRGGGGYEQYF.

This CDR3 is CASSARLAGSSYEQYF. CDR3 nucleotides: TGTGCCAGCAGCGCCCGACTAGCGGGGAGCTCCTACGAGCAGTACTTC. The gene calls are TRBV11-2 and TRBJ2-7; 11 nucleotides agree with TRBD2. CDR1 and CDR2 (germline): SGHAT, FQNNGV. The CDR3 has 16 residues. V lost 5 bases and J lost 0; bases outside the gene matches: 6. Complete variable domain (other parts from reference TRBV11-2 and TRBJ2-7): EAGVAQSPRYKIIEKRQSVAFWCNPISGHATLYWYQQILGQGPKLLIQFQNNGVVDDSQLPKDRFSAERLKGVDSTLKIQPAKLEDSAVYLCASSARLAGSSYEQYFGPGTRLTVT.

This clonotype was seen only a few times. The CDR3 region is CASSPRRARDEQYF. CDR3 sequence (DNA): TGTGCCAGCAGCCCCCGGAGGGCCAGGGACGAGCAGTACTTC. The V gene is TRBV9, the J gene TRBJ2-7, with D tentatively TRBD2 (6 bases). CDR3 length: 14 amino acids. Trimming took 4 bases from V and 5 from J, leaving 16 bases between them. Germline V gives CDR1 SGDLS, CDR2 YYNGEE.

There are a few counts of this clonotype. This rearrangement joins TRBV11-1 to TRBJ2-3, with no clear D. The CDR3 contains 14 residues. Per the germline V gene, CDR1 is SGHAT and CDR2 is FQDESV (reference sequence). Trimming cost V 5 bases and J 0 bases, with 9 bases left between them. As DNA, the CDR3 is TGTGCCAGCAGCCAGCGCGGTAGCACAGATACGCAGTATTTT. Protein sequence: CASSQRGSTDTQYF.

This clonotype was seen many times. The chain has TRBV12-3 or TRBV12-4 and TRBJ1-2; D is unclear. V was clipped by 6 bases and J by 4 bases, with 12 bases between them. CDR3 length equals 13 residues. DNA of the CDR3: TGTGCCAGCAGCCCGGACTGGGGCTATGGCTACACCTTC. The encoded protein is CASSPDWGYGYTF.

The chain couples TRBV7-6 to TRBJ2-4; perhaps TRBD1 as D (6 bases). The CDR3 is 14 amino acids. V was pared by 5 bases and J by 7 bases, with 15 bases between. Germline loops: CDR1 SGHVS, CDR2 FNYEAQ. CDR3 sequence: CASSPTGLDNIQYF. The CDR3 nucleotides read TGTGCCAGCAGCCCAACAGGGTTAGACAACATTCAGTACTTC. Filled out from reference TRBV7-6 and TRBJ2-4, the complete variable domain reads GAGVSQSPRYKVTKRGQDVALRCDPISGHVSLYWYRQALGQGPEFLTYFNYEAQQDKSGLPNDRFSAERPEGSISTLTIQRTEQRDSAMYRCASSPTGLDNIQYFGAGTRLSVL.

The chain is built from TRBV5-1 and TRBJ1-6; D is undetermined. CDR3 length: 14 residues. Per the germline V gene, CDR1 is SGHRS and CDR2 is YFSETQ. V lost 0 bases to trimming and J lost 7 bases, with 8 bases between them. The CDR3 is CASSLEAGNSPLHF. As DNA, the CDR3 is TGCGCCAGCAGCTTGGAGGCGGGAAATTCACCCCTCCACTTT. The complete variable domain, with remaining parts taken from reference TRBV5-1 and TRBJ1-6, reads KAGVTQTPRYLIKTRGQQVTLSCSPISGHRSVSWYQQTPGQGLQFLFEYFSETQRNKGNFPGRFSGRQFSNSRSEMNVSTLELGDSALYLCASSLEAGNSPLHFGNGTRLTVT.

This clonotype was seen only once. Compared with germline, one end of the junction differs, possibly owing to a read error. V and J are TRBV18 and TRBJ2-5; 14 nucleotides align to TRBD2. Per germline, CDR1 KGHSH and CDR2 LQKENI. This CDR3 comprises 15 residues. The CDR3 bases are TGTGCCAGCTCCCGGGGACTAGCGGGAGTAGAGTCCCAGTACTTC. It specifies CASSRGLAGVESQYF.

J is TRBJ2-6 and V is TRBV4-2; 9 bases map to TRBD1. The V gene end was trimmed by 4 bases and the J gene end by 4 bases; junction bases not matched to a gene: 5. The CDR3 totals 16 residues. Germline V gene data show CDR1 as LGHNA and CDR2 as YNFKEQ. The DNA of the CDR3 is TGTGCCAGCAGCCCTAACAGGGGGCCAGGGGCCAACGTCCTGACTTTC. This codes for CASSPNRGPGANVLTF.

The J gene is TRBJ1-6, the V gene TRBV5-1; D is ambiguous. CDR3 size: 15 residues. The germline V gene encodes CDR1 SGHRS and CDR2 YFSETQ. Trimming removed 0 bases from V and 6 bases from J, with 10 bases in between. The CDR3 nucleotides are TGCGCCAGCAGCTTGGAACCGCCTCCTAATTCACCCCTCCACTTT. This encodes CASSLEPPPNSPLHF.

The rearrangement uses TRBV4-3 and TRBJ2-2, with D perhaps being TRBD1 or TRBD2 (7 bases each). The CDR3 totals 16 residues. V was shortened by 4 bases and J by 4 bases, with 16 bases between the two germline ends. Germline V gene data show CDR1 as LGHNA and CDR2 as YSLEER. Written as DNA, the CDR3 is TGCGCCAGCAGCCCTTCCAGGGGGAGGGGCACCGGGGAGCTGTTTTTT. It translates to CASSPSRGRGTGELFF.

The gene calls are TRBV7-9 and TRBJ2-1; D remains ambiguous. Trimming removed 6 bases at V and 7 bases at J, with 22 bases between. CDR1 and CDR2 (germline): SEHNR, FQNEAQ (reference sequence). This CDR3 has 16 residues. The CDR3 loop is CASSFGNVVSRNEQFF. CDR3 sequence (DNA): TGTGCCAGCAGTTTCGGCAACGTTGTCTCTCGGAATGAGCAGTTCTTC.

This clonotype was seen a few times. The chain is built from TRBV3-1 and TRBJ1-1; D remains ambiguous. Germline assignment: CDR1 LGHDT and CDR2 YNNKEL (reference sequence). CDR3 length equals 12 residues. Deletions cut 1 base from V and 7 bases from J, with 7 bases between. This chain's CDR3 is CASSQAGSEAFF. The CDR3 DNA follows: TGTGCCAGCAGCCAAGCGGGCAGTGAAGCTTTCTTT.

This clonotype was observed a handful of times. This chain joins TRBV20-1 and TRBJ1-2; perhaps TRBD1 as D (6 bases). V was clipped by 6 bases and J by 8 bases, with 19 bases between them. Germline V gene data show CDR1 as DFQATT and CDR2 as SNEGSKA (reference sequence). CDR3 size: 13 residues. The CDR3 nucleotides are TGCAGTGCCCACGTCAGGGGTATTGACGGCTACACCTTC. Translated, it gives CSAHVRGIDGYTF.

V is TRBV7-2 and J is TRBJ2-5; 11 bases are a match to TRBD2. There are 17 residues in the CDR3. Germline CDR1 is SGHTA and CDR2 is FQGNSA. The trim removed 5 bases at V and 7 bases at J, leaving 15 bases unmatched. The CDR3 coding sequence is TGTGCCAGCAGCCTGTCCCCTAGCGGGGGGTCCTCTTGGACCCAGTACTTC. Translation gives CASSLSPSGGSSWTQYF. The full variable domain, its missing parts supplied by reference TRBV7-2 and TRBJ2-5, is GAGVSQSPSNKVTEKGKDVELRCDPISGHTALYWYRQSLGQGLEFLIYFQGNSAPDKSGLPSDRFSAERTGGSVSTLTIQRTQQEDSAVYLCASSLSPSGGSSWTQYFGPGTRLLVL.

This clonotype appeared a few times. The rearrangement links TRBV12-3 or TRBV12-4 to TRBJ1-6; possibly TRBD1 for D (5 bases). V gave up 8 bases and J gave up 12 bases, with 14 bases separating them. This CDR3 is built from 12 residues. DNA of the CDR3: TGTGCCAGCTCACAGGCGCCCTTACCCCTCCACTTT. Protein sequence: CASSQAPLPLHF.

This clonotype has just a few counts. The V gene is TRBV7-2, the J gene TRBJ1-5; D remains ambiguous. The CDR3 spans 14 residues. V was clipped by 1 base and J by 6 bases, with 10 bases between them. Looked up from germline, CDR1 is SGHTA and CDR2 is FQGNSA. The CDR3 spells CASSLGVSGQPQHF. CDR3 coding DNA: TGTGCCAGCAGCTTAGGGGTGTCGGGTCAGCCCCAGCATTTT.

This clonotype was seen a handful of times. The chain combines TRBV20-1 with TRBJ2-1; D is undetermined. Trimming shortened V by 3 bases and J by 5 bases, and 8 bases separated the two germline ends. The germline CDR1 and CDR2 sequences are DFQATT and SNEGSKA (reference sequence). The CDR3 is 12 residues long. Here the CDR3 DNA reads TGCAGTGCTAGTGCTAGTAACAATGAGCAGTTCTTC. Translated: CSASASNNEQFF.

This clonotype occurred a few times. This chain connects TRBV6-6 to TRBJ2-5, with D perhaps TRBD2 (6 bases). CDR1 MNHNY and CDR2 SVGAGI come from the germline V gene (reference sequence). This CDR3 has 13 residues. V lost 5 bases, J lost 3 bases, and 10 bases lay in between. CDR3: CASSGGLEETQYF. The CDR3 bases are TGTGCCAGCAGTGGGGGGTTGGAAGAGACCCAGTACTTC.

This clonotype was observed a few times. The chain links TRBV6-1 to TRBJ1-4; the D is unclear. V was pared by 2 bases and J by 8 bases, with 18 bases between. CDR1 is MNHNS and CDR2 is SASEGT in the germline V gene. This CDR3 region has 16 residues. The CDR3 nucleotides read TGTGCCAGCAGTGAATCCTACGGTTATGTCAAAGAAAAACTGTTTTTT. Protein product: CASSESYGYVKEKLFF.

In its sample, this clonotype was seen a few times. CDR3 nucleotides: TGTGCCAGCACCCAGAACAGGGATACTAGTCAGCCCCAGCATTTT. Amino acid sequence: CASTQNRDTSQPQHF. This chain links TRBV12-3 or TRBV12-4 with TRBJ1-5, with D possibly matching TRBD1 (6 bases). V gave up 7 bases and J gave up 6 bases, with 19 bases separating them. CDR3 size: 15 residues.

V gene TRBV6-5 combines with J gene TRBJ2-5, with no clear D. Germline CDR1 and CDR2: MNHEY and SVGAGI. V was cut by 4 bases and J by 2 bases, with 14 bases left in between. This CDR3 region has 15 residues. The CDR3 region has the DNA TGTGCCAGCAGTTGGCTGGGGAATCCGCAAGAGACCCAGTACTTC. Translated: CASSWLGNPQETQYF.

The V call is TRBV6-2 or TRBV6-3, the J call TRBJ2-1, with TRBD2 matching 7 bases. The trim removed 7 bases at V and 6 bases at J, leaving 9 bases unmatched. This CDR3 comprises 14 residues. Germline lookup yields CDR1 MNHEY and CDR2 SVGEGT. The CDR3 region is CASNTRRESNEQFF. The CDR3 DNA reads as TGTGCCAGCAATACGAGGCGGGAGAGCAATGAGCAGTTCTTC.

The table lists this clonotype with a few counts. The gene calls are TRBV20-1 and TRBJ2-7; D unclear. V was shortened by 1 base and J by 7 bases, with 8 bases between the two germline ends. CDR1 DFQATT and CDR2 SNEGSKA come from the germline V gene (reference sequence). This CDR3 spans 11 amino acids. CDR3 sequence: CSARVMGEQYF. As DNA, the CDR3 is TGCAGTGCTAGAGTGATGGGGGAGCAGTACTTC.